Below, one T cell receptor (beta chain) is given with its context. The antigen is undetermined. The entry originates in a study of T cell responses to AZD1222 COVID-19 vaccine. The study, taken as a whole, reports: Regions left unmutated in variants are reportedly the target of nearly half of spike-specific TCRs. Just a handful of AZD1222 recipients were seropositive at baseline.

J was trimmed by 5 bases and V by 7 bases; bases with no gene match: 8. Per the germline V gene, CDR1 is SGDLS and CDR2 is YYNGEE. The CDR3 has 13 residues. Libraries were prepared by immunoSEQ multiplex PCR; TCRdb keeps only in-frame clonotypes and omits some of them. The sample shows 150,000 to 200,000 clones, under 95% of them seen only once. The sample was peripheral blood, taken 28 days after the second AZD1222 dose. The genes are TRBV9 and TRBJ1-1, with TRBD1 matching 7 bases. The receptor was derived from an adult who received the AZD1222 COVID-19 vaccine. The DNA for the CDR3 is TGTGCCAGCGGAAGGGACAGATGGACTGAAGCTTTCTTT. Its protein product is CASGRDRWTEAFF.